This passage covers 32 T cell receptor beta chains from one sample sequenced in a study of coeliac disease. Using immunoSEQ multiplex PCR, the repertoire was profiled, and TCRdb retains in-frame clones only, with some absent. The table includes a few thousand clones, about three fifths detected once. Sequencing used intraepithelial lymphocytes from the gut. The receptor set was obtained from a human donor with active celiac disease.

The chain is built from TRBV25-1 and TRBJ1-1; D not certain. The CDR3 length is 11 residues. V was trimmed by 3 bases and J by 6 bases, leaving 5 bases between them. CDR1 MGHDK and CDR2 SYGVNS come from the germline V gene. The CDR3 is CASSDLSEAFF. The CDR3 nucleotides read TGTGCCAGCAGTGATTTATCTGAAGCTTTCTTT.

CDR3 nucleotides: TGTGCCAGCAGCTCCGGGACAGGGGTTACCACCGGGGAGCTGTTTTTT. As protein: CASSSGTGVTTGELFF. The chain combines TRBV7-8 with TRBJ2-2; TRBD1 aligns across 10 bases. CDR1 is SGHVS and CDR2 is FQNEAQ in the germline V gene. The CDR3 length is 16 residues. Trimming took 4 bases from V and 4 from J; bases not matched to a gene: 6.

This chain joins TRBV7-6 and TRBJ1-1; TRBD1 might be the D (5 bases). Trimming pared 4 bases from V and 5 bases from J, leaving 14 bases between. The germline gives CDR1 SGHVS, CDR2 FNYEAQ. The CDR3 length is 14 residues. The CDR3 is CASSSGQLGTEAFF. The CDR3 coding sequence is TGTGCCAGCAGCTCCGGACAATTAGGGACTGAAGCTTTCTTT.

The chain uses TRBV7-2 and TRBJ2-2; 14 nucleotides line up with TRBD2. The CDR3 has 15 amino acids. Per the germline V gene, CDR1 is SGHTA and CDR2 is FQGNSA. V lost 6 bases, J lost 9 bases, and 6 bases stayed unmatched. CDR3 coding DNA: TGTGCCAGCAGAAGCGGACTAGCGGGAGGCTGGGAGCTGTTTTTT. This codes for CASRSGLAGGWELFF.

The chain recombines TRBV4-1 with TRBJ2-7, with D perhaps matching TRBD2 (6 bases). Germline V gives CDR1 MGHRA, CDR2 YSYEKL. Trimming stripped 1 base from V and 7 bases from J, with 17 bases between. This CDR3 has 15 amino acids. CDR3 sequence (DNA): TGCGCCAGCAGCCAAGGCCTCGCGGGGAGACGAGAGCAGTACTTC. It specifies CASSQGLAGRREQYF.

The V gene is TRBV5-1, the J gene TRBJ2-7; tentative D call: TRBD1 (6 bases). The CDR3 totals 14 residues. With 4 bases removed from V and 0 bases from J, the gap between germline ends came to 11 bases. Germline-derived CDR1 and CDR2 are SGHRS and YFSETQ. CDR3 bases: TGCGCCAGCAGCGAGTGGACAGACTCCTACGAGCAGTACTTC. It specifies CASSEWTDSYEQYF. Using reference TRBV5-1 and TRBJ2-7 for the parts outside the CDR3, the full variable domain is KAGVTQTPRYLIKTRGQQVTLSCSPISGHRSVSWYQQTPGQGLQFLFEYFSETQRNKGNFPGRFSGRQFSNSRSEMNVSTLELGDSALYLCASSEWTDSYEQYFGPGTRLTVT.

The CDR3 DNA reads TGTGCCAGCAGCCAAGACTCAGGACTAGCGGCCCAAGAGACCCAGTACTTC. This sequence encodes CASSQDSGLAAQETQYF. The chain recombines TRBV4-2 with TRBJ2-5; 10 bases map to TRBD2. This CDR3 contains 17 residues. Trimming took 0 bases from V and 1 from J; bases not matched to a gene: 5. Germline V lookup: CDR1 LGHNA, CDR2 YNFKEQ.

The rearrangement links TRBV30 to TRBJ2-7, with TRBD2 identical over 9 bases. The CDR3 is 14 residues long. Germline V CDR1 and CDR2: GTSNPN, SVGIG (reference sequence). Unmatched junction bases numbered 3, after V lost 0 bases and J lost 3 bases. The CDR3, as DNA: TGTGCCTGGAGTGTAGGTAGCGGGAGCTACGAGCAGTACTTC. This codes for CAWSVGSGSYEQYF. Combining the CDR3 with reference TRBV30 and TRBJ2-7 gives the whole variable domain SQTIHQWPATLVQPVGSPLSLECTVEGTSNPNLYWYRQAAGRGLQLLFYSVGIGQISSEVPQNLSASRPQDRQFILSSKKLLLSDSGFYLCAWSVGSGSYEQYFGPGTRLTVT.

There are a few counts of this clone. V usage is TRBV5-1 and J usage is TRBJ2-3; TRBD2 is a possible D gene (6 bases). Trimming stripped 4 bases from V and 6 bases from J, with 9 bases between. The CDR3 is 12 amino acids. Germline CDR1 is SGHRS and CDR2 is YFSETQ. The CDR3 is CASSPRGDTQYF. In nucleotides, the CDR3 is TGCGCCAGCAGCCCTCGGGGGGATACGCAGTATTTT.

The chain carries TRBV6-5 and TRBJ1-5; D call uncertain. V was pared by 6 bases and J by 0 bases, with 12 bases between. This CDR3 is 15 amino acids long. CDR1 is MNHEY, CDR2 SVGAGI, per germline. The CDR3, as DNA: TGTGCCAGCAGCCTAGACGGCTATAGCAATCAGCCCCAGCATTTT. This sequence encodes CASSLDGYSNQPQHF.

The V gene is TRBV19, the J gene TRBJ2-7, with 11 bases lining up with TRBD2. The CDR3 sequence is 15 residues long. Germline V gene lookup returns CDR1 LNHDA and CDR2 SQIVND (reference sequence). Germline trimming cut 4 bases from V and 5 bases from J; bases unmatched to any gene: 7. CDR3 residues: CASSRLAGGFHEQYF. The CDR3 nucleotides are TGTGCCAGTAGTAGGCTAGCGGGAGGTTTCCACGAGCAGTACTTC. The variable domain in full, completed from reference TRBV19 and TRBJ2-7, reads DGGITQSPKYLFRKEGQNVTLSCEQNLNHDAMYWYRQDPGQGLRLIYYSQIVNDFQKGDIAEGYSVSREKKESFPLTVTSAQKNPTAFYLCASSRLAGGFHEQYFGPGTRLTVT.

This clone has a handful of counts. This chain joins TRBV5-4 and TRBJ2-4; D is possibly TRBD1 (6 bases). Germline CDR1 SGHNT, CDR2 YYREEE (reference sequence). This CDR3 has 12 amino acids. V shed 6 bases and J shed 8 bases, with 12 bases lying between them. The CDR3 DNA is TGTGCCAGCAACATGGACAGTGACATTCAGTACTTC. Amino acids: CASNMDSDIQYF.

This clone has just a few counts. The chain recombines TRBV29-1 with TRBJ2-1; D is perhaps TRBD1 (5 bases). Per germline, CDR1 SQVTM and CDR2 ANQGSEA. There are 16 residues in the CDR3. Trimming cost V 1 base and J 3 bases, with 16 bases left between them. The CDR3 nucleotides are TGCAGCGTTGAAGGCCAACTCGGACACAACTACAATGAGCAGTTCTTC. It specifies CSVEGQLGHNYNEQFF.

This chain connects TRBV28 to TRBJ2-1; 8 nucleotides align to TRBD2. CDR3 length: 15 amino acids. Germline-derived CDR1 and CDR2 are MDHEN and SYDVKM. V dropped 5 bases and J dropped 4; count of bases not matched to a gene: 7. In nucleotides, the CDR3 is TGTGCCAGCAGTCCCGGGGGGGCGACTTACAATGAGCAGTTCTTC. Protein product: CASSPGGATYNEQFF.

The chain links TRBV29-1 to TRBJ1-1, with D hard to call. V dropped 0 bases and J dropped 6 bases, with 17 bases sitting between them. The CDR3 totals 15 residues. In germline, CDR1 is SQVTM, CDR2 ANQGSEA. CDR3 amino acids: CSVEEGYHIMAEAFF. DNA of the CDR3: TGCAGCGTTGAAGAGGGCTATCACATCATGGCTGAAGCTTTCTTT. The full variable domain, rest sourced from reference TRBV29-1 and TRBJ1-1, is SAVISQKPSRDICQRGTSLTIQCQVDSQVTMMFWYRQQPGQSLTLIATANQGSEATYESGFVIDKFPISRPNLTFSTLTVSNMSPEDSSIYLCSVEEGYHIMAEAFFGQGTRLTVV.

The rearrangement links TRBV25-1 to TRBJ2-4; 8 nucleotides align to TRBD1. This CDR3 region has 17 residues. The V gene end was trimmed by 3 bases and the J gene end by 0 bases; junction bases not matched to a gene: 7. Germline CDR1 and CDR2: MGHDK and SYGVNS. CDR3 nucleotide sequence: TGTGCCAGCAGTGACCATGGACAGGGACTAGCCAAAAACATTCAGTACTTC. It is translated as CASSDHGQGLAKNIQYF.

The rearrangement joins TRBV9 to TRBJ1-1; D remains unclear. Germline CDR1 and CDR2: SGDLS and YYNGEE. V dropped 4 bases and J dropped 4 bases, with 17 bases sitting between them. This CDR3 has 15 amino acids. The DNA of the CDR3 is TGTGCCAGCAGCCAGACGTCGTACGGGTCCACTGAAGCTTTCTTT. It is translated as CASSQTSYGSTEAFF.

This clone is labeled as large (0.1 to 1%). The chain is built from TRBV2 and TRBJ2-7; TRBD2 agrees at 9 bases. Germline V gene data show CDR1 as SNHLY and CDR2 as FYNNEI. CDR3 size: 17 residues. After removal of 3 bases from V and 1 base from J, the junction contained 10 bases not matched to a gene. The CDR3 spells CASSEMGGRVVSYEQYF. The CDR3, as DNA: TGTGCCAGCAGTGAGATGGGCGGGAGGGTTGTATCCTACGAGCAGTACTTC.

This clone was observed a handful of times. The gene calls are TRBV10-3 and TRBJ2-7; D is perhaps TRBD2 (6 bases). This CDR3 spans 16 amino acids. Germline-derived CDR1 and CDR2 are ENHRY and SYGVKD. V was clipped by 2 bases and J by 2 bases, with 16 bases between them. CDR3 protein: CAISERRDSDTYEQYF. The CDR3 bases are TGTGCCATCAGTGAGCGCCGGGACTCGGATACCTACGAGCAGTACTTC.

This clone has more than one count but fewer than ten. The chain is built from TRBV10-3 and TRBJ2-7; perhaps TRBD1 as D (6 bases). CDR1 and CDR2 from the germline V gene are ENHRY and SYGVKD. V was cut by 10 bases and J by 3 bases, with 10 bases left in between. This CDR3 is built from 11 residues. CDR3 region: CATSTGYEQYF. The CDR3 DNA is TGTGCCACTTCGACAGGCTACGAGCAGTACTTC.

The chain couples TRBV11-2 to TRBJ2-1; 7 nucleotides match TRBD1. With 0 bases clipped from V and 5 bases from J, the junction kept 13 bases outside the gene matches. Germline CDR1 and CDR2: SGHAT and FQNNGV. The CDR3 contains 18 residues. The CDR3 region has the DNA TGTGCCAGCAGCTTAGATCCCCGAGGTTGGGACAGAAACAATGAGCAGTTCTTC. It is translated as CASSLDPRGWDRNNEQFF. Full variable domain (remainder filled in from reference TRBV11-2 and TRBJ2-1): EAGVAQSPRYKIIEKRQSVAFWCNPISGHATLYWYQQILGQGPKLLIQFQNNGVVDDSQLPKDRFSAERLKGVDSTLKIQPAKLEDSAVYLCASSLDPRGWDRNNEQFFGPGTRLTVL.

This chain uses TRBV4-3 with TRBJ2-3, with 8 bases matching TRBD2. Germline V gene sequence: CDR1 LGHNA, CDR2 YSLEER. Trimming cost V 1 base and J 2 bases; bases outside gene matches: 8. The length of the CDR3 is 17 residues. In nucleotides, the CDR3 is TGCGCCAGCAGCCAAGCCGGGGATAGCGGGATCACAGATACGCAGTATTTT. Translating it yields CASSQAGDSGITDTQYF.

The chain recombines TRBV5-6 with TRBJ1-2, with D unclear. This CDR3 is built from 12 residues. The V end lost 1 base, the J end lost 2 bases, and 3 bases lay between the germline ends. CDR1 SGHDT and CDR2 YYEEEE come from the germline V gene. CDR3 nucleotide sequence: TGTGCCAGCAGCTTGCGGAACTATGGCTACACCTTC. This translates into CASSLRNYGYTF.

The V call is TRBV5-4, the J call TRBJ1-2; D remains unclear. The V end was cut by 7 bases, the J end by 0 bases, with 10 bases between. The germline V gene has CDR1 SGHNT and CDR2 YYREEE (reference sequence). CDR3 length: 13 residues. The CDR3 sequence: CASGPKPNYGYTF. CDR3 sequence (DNA): TGTGCCAGCGGTCCTAAACCTAACTATGGCTACACCTTC.

The chain employs TRBV27 and TRBJ1-5; unclear D gene. This CDR3 is 13 amino acids long. Germline-derived CDR1 and CDR2 are MNHEY and SMNVEV (reference sequence). V lost 0 bases and J 9 bases, leaving 9 bases between the germline ends. CDR3 protein: CASSLSLERPQHF. In DNA, the CDR3 is TGTGCCAGCAGTTTATCGTTGGAGCGGCCCCAGCATTTT.

The chain carries TRBV6-5 and TRBJ1-5, with D possibly being TRBD1 (5 bases). V was pared by 6 bases and J by 6 bases, with 12 bases between. Germline-derived CDR1 and CDR2 are MNHEY and SVGAGI. The CDR3 has 13 residues. Written as DNA, the CDR3 is TGTGCCAGCAGGCAGGGTCAGGGTCAGCCCCAGCATTTT. Its protein product is CASRQGQGQPQHF.

The V call is TRBV6-4, the J call TRBJ2-1; D is possibly TRBD2 (5 bases). Germline values: CDR1 MRHNA, CDR2 SNTAGT. This CDR3 is built from 15 residues. V lost 5 bases, J lost 0 bases, and 11 bases lay in between. The CDR3 loop is CASSLSGSSYNEQFF. The DNA for the CDR3 is TGTGCCAGCAGTCTCAGTGGGAGCTCCTACAATGAGCAGTTCTTC.

The V and J genes are TRBV5-4 and TRBJ2-1; D is possibly TRBD2 (5 bases). The CDR3 sequence is 17 residues long. Germline V gene sequence: CDR1 SGHNT, CDR2 YYREEE (reference sequence). V lost 0 bases to trimming and J lost 0 bases, with 13 bases between them. This chain's CDR3 is CASSLVAGDSSYNEQFF. The DNA for the CDR3 is TGTGCCAGCAGCTTGGTTGCGGGTGATAGCTCCTACAATGAGCAGTTCTTC.

This clone was detected a few times. This chain connects TRBV7-3 to TRBJ2-1; 9 bases agree with TRBD2. Germline trimming cut 1 base from V and 7 bases from J; bases unmatched to any gene: 8. The germline V gene encodes CDR1 SGHTA and CDR2 FQGTGA. The CDR3 length is 16 residues. The CDR3 reads CASSLNALAGINEQFF. In DNA form, the CDR3 reads TGTGCCAGCAGCTTAAATGCGCTAGCGGGGATAAATGAGCAGTTCTTC.

V and J are TRBV30 and TRBJ2-5, with a weak D call TRBD1 (6 bases). Trimming left V 0 bases short and J 5 bases short, with 13 bases between. The length of the CDR3 is 14 residues. The germline V gene encodes CDR1 GTSNPN and CDR2 SVGIG (reference sequence). For the CDR3, the DNA is TGTGCCTGGAGTGTATTGAGGGGGAGTGAGACCCAGTACTTC. Protein: CAWSVLRGSETQYF.

V usage is TRBV7-9 and J usage is TRBJ2-2, with TRBD2 matching 8 bases. This CDR3 spans 17 amino acids. The junction had 10 bases not matched to a gene; V was cut back by 4 bases and J by 3 bases. CDR1 and CDR2 from the germline V gene are SEHNR and FQNEAQ (reference sequence). CDR3 sequence (DNA): TGTGCCAGCAGCTCCGACTGGCGGGAGGTGGACACCGGGGAGCTGTTTTTT. This sequence encodes CASSSDWREVDTGELFF.

The chain uses TRBV29-1 and TRBJ1-2, with a weak D call TRBD1 (6 bases). V gave up 4 bases and J gave up 5 bases, with 17 bases separating them. This CDR3 is built from 14 residues. The germline V gene encodes CDR1 SQVTM and CDR2 ANQGSEA. The CDR3 sequence is CSVGTPGVGYGYTF. CDR3 nucleotide sequence: TGCAGCGTTGGAACCCCAGGGGTAGGATATGGCTACACCTTC.